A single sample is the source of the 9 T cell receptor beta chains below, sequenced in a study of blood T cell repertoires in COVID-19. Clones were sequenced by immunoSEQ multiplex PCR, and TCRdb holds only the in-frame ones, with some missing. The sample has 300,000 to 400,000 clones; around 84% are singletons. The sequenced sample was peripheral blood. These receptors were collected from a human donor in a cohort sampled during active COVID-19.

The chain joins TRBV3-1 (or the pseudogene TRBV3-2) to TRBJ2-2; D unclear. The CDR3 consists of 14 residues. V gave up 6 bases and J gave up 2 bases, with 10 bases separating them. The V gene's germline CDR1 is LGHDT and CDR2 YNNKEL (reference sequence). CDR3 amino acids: CASRRVTNTGELFF. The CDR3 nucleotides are TGTGCCAGCAGGCGTGTCACTAACACCGGGGAGCTGTTTTTT.

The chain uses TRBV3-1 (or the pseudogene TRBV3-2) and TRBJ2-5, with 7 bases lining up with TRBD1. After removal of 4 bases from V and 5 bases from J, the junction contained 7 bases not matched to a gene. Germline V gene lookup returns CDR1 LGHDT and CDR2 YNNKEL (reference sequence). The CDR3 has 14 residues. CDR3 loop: CASSRNRGMETQYF. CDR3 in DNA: TGTGCCAGCAGCCGCAACAGGGGAATGGAGACCCAGTACTTC.

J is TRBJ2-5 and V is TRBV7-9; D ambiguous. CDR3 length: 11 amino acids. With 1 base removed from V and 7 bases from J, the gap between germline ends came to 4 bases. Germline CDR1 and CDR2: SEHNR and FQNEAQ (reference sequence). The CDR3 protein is CASSLVGTQYF. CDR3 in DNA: TGTGCCAGCAGCTTAGTCGGGACCCAGTACTTC.

The CDR3 reads CASSLGQTLNQPQHF. The CDR3 DNA sequence: TGTGCCAGCAGCTTAGGACAGACCCTCAATCAGCCCCAGCATTTT. V is TRBV7-8 and J is TRBJ1-5; D possibly corresponds to TRBD1 (5 bases). The V end lost 1 base, the J end lost 3 bases, and 10 bases lay between the germline ends. This CDR3 has 15 residues. The V gene's germline CDR1 is SGHVS and CDR2 FQNEAQ.

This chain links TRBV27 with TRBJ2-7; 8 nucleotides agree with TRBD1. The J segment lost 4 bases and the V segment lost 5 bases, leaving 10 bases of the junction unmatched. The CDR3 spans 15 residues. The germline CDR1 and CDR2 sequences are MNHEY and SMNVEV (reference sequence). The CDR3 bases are TGTGCCAGCAGTACCACCGGGACAGGTAGTTACGAGCAGTACTTC. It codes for CASSTTGTGSYEQYF.

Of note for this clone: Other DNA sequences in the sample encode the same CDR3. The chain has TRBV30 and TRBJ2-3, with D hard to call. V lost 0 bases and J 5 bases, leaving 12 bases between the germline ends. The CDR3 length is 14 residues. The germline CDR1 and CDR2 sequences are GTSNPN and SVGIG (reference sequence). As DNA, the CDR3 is TGTGCCTGGAGTGTAGGTTCAGGTGGAGATACGCAGTATTTT. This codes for CAWSVGSGGDTQYF.

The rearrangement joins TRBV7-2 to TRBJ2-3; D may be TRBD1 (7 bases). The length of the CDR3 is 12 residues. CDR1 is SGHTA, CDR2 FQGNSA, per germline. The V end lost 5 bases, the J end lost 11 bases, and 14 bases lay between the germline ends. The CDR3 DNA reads TGTGCCAGCAGCGAACAGGGGAGGCAGCAGTATTTT. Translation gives CASSEQGRQQYF.

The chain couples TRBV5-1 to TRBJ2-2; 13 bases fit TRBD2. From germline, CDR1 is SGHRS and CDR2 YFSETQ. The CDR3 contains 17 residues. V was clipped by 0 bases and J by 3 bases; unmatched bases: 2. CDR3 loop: CASSLGLAGGDTGELFF. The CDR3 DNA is TGCGCCAGCAGCTTGGGACTAGCGGGAGGAGACACCGGGGAGCTGTTTTTT.

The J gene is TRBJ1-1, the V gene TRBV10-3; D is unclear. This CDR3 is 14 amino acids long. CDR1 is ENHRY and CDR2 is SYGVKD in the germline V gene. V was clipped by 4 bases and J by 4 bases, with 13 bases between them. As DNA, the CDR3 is TGTGCCATCAGTGTTGGGCAAGTCGGCACTGAAGCTTTCTTT. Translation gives CAISVGQVGTEAFF.